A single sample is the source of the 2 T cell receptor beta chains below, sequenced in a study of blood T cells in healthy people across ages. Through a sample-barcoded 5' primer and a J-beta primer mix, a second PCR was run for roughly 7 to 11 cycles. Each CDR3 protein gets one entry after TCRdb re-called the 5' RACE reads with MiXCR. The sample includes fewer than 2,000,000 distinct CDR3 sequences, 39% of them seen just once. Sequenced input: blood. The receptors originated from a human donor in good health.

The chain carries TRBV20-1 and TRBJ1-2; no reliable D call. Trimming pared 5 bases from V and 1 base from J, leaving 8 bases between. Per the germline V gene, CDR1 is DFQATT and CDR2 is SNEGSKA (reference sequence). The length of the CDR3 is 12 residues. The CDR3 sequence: CSAPESNYGYTF. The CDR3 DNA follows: TGCAGTGCTCCTGAGAGTAACTATGGCTACACCTTC.

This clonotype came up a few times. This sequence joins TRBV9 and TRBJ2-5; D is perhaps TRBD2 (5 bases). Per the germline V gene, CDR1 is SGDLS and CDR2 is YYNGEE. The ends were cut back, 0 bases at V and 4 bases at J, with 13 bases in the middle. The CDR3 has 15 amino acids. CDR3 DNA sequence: TGTGCCAGCAGCGTAGCGGCGGGCCTCGTAGAGACCCAGTACTTC. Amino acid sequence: CASSVAAGLVETQYF.